This TCR beta chain was recorded in a study of blood T cell repertoires in COVID-19. Overall study: Italy, Spain and the United States were the sources of the convalescent and acute COVID-19 samples.

Study processing details: Amplifying reference gene primers gave estimates of nucleated cell counts. Using immunoSEQ multiplex PCR, the repertoire was profiled, and TCRdb retains in-frame clones only, with some absent. V and J calls and clone size come straight from that table; D and trimming were deduced from the DNA. The table has fewer than 80,000 clones, approximately 91% seen once. V shed 4 bases, J shed 2 bases, and the junction held 18 bases outside the gene matches. This CDR3 comprises 20 residues. The germline V gene encodes CDR1 GTSNPN and CDR2 SVGIG (reference sequence). V is TRBV30 and J is TRBJ1-4; 11 nucleotides match TRBD1. The sample was peripheral blood. The source of this sequence is a woman aged 45-65 years with active or convalescent COVID-19. CDR3 in amino acids: CAWKPTKTGQGDTTNEKLFF. CDR3 sequence (DNA): TGTGCCTGGAAGCCTACGAAGACGGGACAGGGGGACACGACTAATGAAAAACTGTTTTTT.